The 6 T cell receptor beta chains below come from one sample, sequenced in a study of T cells in Graves' hyperthyroidism and ophthalmopathy. It was RNA transcripts that yielded the amplified TCR beta CDR3 regions. The primer set for the first-round RT-PCR of the TCR CDR3 was HTBI. MiXCR was run by TCRdb on the multiplex PCR reads, yielding one entry per CDR3 protein. The table has 550,000 to 700,000 distinct CDR3 sequences, approximately 44% seen once. The material sequenced was peripheral blood or thyroid tissue (not recorded which). Receptors originate from an adult woman with Graves' disease, either hyperthyroidism or ophthalmopathy (not recorded which).

CDR3 sequence (DNA): TGTGCCAGCAGTTCCGCTGGGACTAGCGGAGTCTACGAGCAGTACTTC. Amino acid sequence: CASSSAGTSGVYEQYF. The rearrangement uses TRBV28 and TRBJ2-7; TRBD2 agrees at 11 bases. There are 16 residues in the CDR3. The trim removed 4 bases at V and 3 bases at J, leaving 8 bases unmatched. Germline CDR1 and CDR2: MDHEN and SYDVKM.

The chain employs TRBV11-2 and TRBJ2-7; D might be TRBD1 or TRBD2, each matching 5 bases. The better agreement between TRBJ2-1 and the DNA end casts doubt on the J call. The CDR3 runs to 15 residues. Germline V lookup: CDR1 SGHAT, CDR2 FQNNGV. The CDR3 here is CASSAQGPDGGEQFF. CDR3 sequence (DNA): TGTGCCAGCAGCGCCCAGGGACCCGACGGAGGTGAGCAGTTCTTC.

The sample holds many counts of this clonotype. A much larger clone differs from this one at a single base, so this may be a read error. The gene calls are TRBV4-2 and TRBJ1-1, with 9 bases matching TRBD1. V trimming: 7 bases; J trimming: 0 bases; junction bases outside the gene matches: 12. This CDR3 region has 17 residues. CDR1 and CDR2 (germline): LGHNA, YNFKEQ. CDR3 amino acids: CASNHVTGGGMNTEAFF. CDR3 nucleotide sequence: TGTGCCAGCAACCATGTGACAGGGGGAGGCATGAACACTGAAGCTTTCTTT.

This clonotype came up many times. The V and J genes are TRBV20-1 and TRBJ2-7; D is ambiguous. CDR3 length: 12 amino acids. Deletions cut 3 bases from V and 5 bases from J, with 11 bases between. The germline gives CDR1 DFQATT, CDR2 SNEGSKA (reference sequence). Here the CDR3 DNA reads TGCAGTGCTAGTGATCAAGTGGACGAGCAGTACTTC. This sequence encodes CSASDQVDEQYF.

The chain is built from TRBV24-1 and TRBJ1-5; D gene ambiguous. CDR1 is KGHDR, CDR2 SFDVKD, per germline. This CDR3 spans 14 amino acids. V was shortened by 4 bases and J by 6 bases, with 12 bases between the two germline ends. CDR3 DNA: TGTGCCACCAGTGACCCAATATCGGGTCAGCCCCAGCATTTT. It is translated as CATSDPISGQPQHF.

This clonotype was observed at least ten times. The J gene is TRBJ1-5, the V gene TRBV27; D is unclear. From germline, CDR1 is MNHEY and CDR2 SMNVEV (reference sequence). Trimming removed 3 bases at V and 5 bases at J, with 8 bases between. This CDR3 contains 13 residues. In DNA form, the CDR3 reads TGTGCCAGCAGTTTTTGGCCCGATCAGCCCCAGCATTTT. Residues: CASSFWPDQPQHF.